Below, 28 T cell receptor beta chains from the same sample are listed, as sequenced in a study of T cell responses to AZD1222 COVID-19 vaccine. TCRdb's table, derived via immunoSEQ multiplex PCR, lists solely in-frame clones and lacks some. The sample records fewer than 250,000 clones, approximately 94% being singletons. The sequencing here drew on peripheral blood, taken on day 0 of MenACWY control vaccination. Receptors originate from an adult in good health.

The chain carries TRBV5-1 and TRBJ2-3, with 8 bases fitting TRBD1. The CDR3 totals 14 residues. V lost 5 bases, J lost 2 bases, and 4 bases stayed unmatched. From germline, CDR1 is SGHRS and CDR2 YFSETQ. CDR3 sequence: CASRTGEYTDTQYF. In nucleotides, the CDR3 is TGCGCCAGCAGGACAGGGGAATACACAGATACGCAGTATTTT.

DNA for the CDR3: TGTGCCAGCAGCTCTGGGGGGGCTAGCGGGGTGGCAGATACGCAGTATTTT. The encoded protein is CASSSGGASGVADTQYF. The J gene is TRBJ2-3, the V gene TRBV5-4, with 9 positions matching TRBD2. CDR1 is SGHNT and CDR2 is YYREEE in the germline V gene (reference sequence). This CDR3 is 17 amino acids long. Trimming at V came to 3 bases and at J to 4 bases, leaving 12 bases not matched to a gene.

This chain uses TRBV6-5 with TRBJ1-2; TRBD1 matches at 7 bases. This CDR3 has 13 amino acids. Germline V lookup: CDR1 MNHEY, CDR2 SVGAGI. Germline trimming cut 6 bases from V and 2 bases from J; bases unmatched to any gene: 3. CDR3 sequence: CASSPQGNYGYTF. Written as DNA, the CDR3 is TGTGCCAGCAGCCCACAGGGGAACTATGGCTACACCTTC.

The V and J genes are TRBV24-1 and TRBJ1-2; a weak D match, TRBD1 (6 bases). The germline V gene has CDR1 KGHDR and CDR2 SFDVKD. V lost 7 bases to trimming and J lost 3 bases, with 11 bases between them. This CDR3 is built from 13 residues. Here the CDR3 reads CATSRDTYYGYTF. DNA of the CDR3: TGTGCCACCAGCAGGGACACCTACTATGGCTACACCTTC.

This rearrangement joins TRBV7-6 to TRBJ1-1; 9 bases are a match to TRBD1. Germline V CDR1 and CDR2: SGHVS, FNYEAQ. CDR3 length: 15 amino acids. V gave up 1 base and J gave up 4 bases; unmatched junction bases: 4. CDR3 DNA: TGTGCCAGCAGCTTAGGAGACAGGGGGGCCACTGAAGCTTTCTTT. Translated, it gives CASSLGDRGATEAFF.

The chain is built from TRBV10-1 and TRBJ1-3, with D hard to call. The CDR3 runs 16 residues. V lost 0 bases and J 4 bases, leaving 13 bases between the germline ends. Germline V gene data show CDR1 as WNHNN and CDR2 as SYGVQD (reference sequence). The CDR3 loop is CASSESRVDSGNTIYF. CDR3 nucleotides: TGCGCCAGCAGTGAGTCAAGGGTGGACTCGGGAAACACCATATATTTT.

The chain uses TRBV5-1 and TRBJ1-1, with D maybe TRBD1 (5 bases). The CDR3 consists of 16 residues. Germline V CDR1 and CDR2: SGHRS, YFSETQ. The ends were cut back, 0 bases at V and 6 bases at J, with 18 bases in the middle. CDR3 coding DNA: TGCGCCAGCAGCTTGGGTCTACAGGTCCGATCCCCTGAAGCTTTCTTT. This gives the protein CASSLGLQVRSPEAFF.

This chain links TRBV6-1 with TRBJ2-1; 8 positions agree with TRBD2. In germline, CDR1 is MNHNS, CDR2 SASEGT. CDR3 length: 17 residues. Trimming removed 4 bases from V and 2 bases from J; junction bases left unmatched: 10. The CDR3 DNA reads as TGTGCCAGCAGTGGGGGGAGCCTAGCGGGCCCCTACAATGAGCAGTTCTTC. Translating it yields CASSGGSLAGPYNEQFF.

The rearrangement links TRBV3-1 (or the pseudogene TRBV3-2) to TRBJ2-2, with D perhaps matching TRBD1 (5 bases). The CDR3 contains 17 residues. From germline, CDR1 is LGHDT and CDR2 YNNKEL (reference sequence). Trimming stripped 2 bases from V and 3 bases from J, with 16 bases between. CDR3 sequence reads: CASSQPSQGIDTGELFF. In DNA, the CDR3 is TGTGCCAGCAGCCAACCGAGTCAGGGAATTGACACCGGGGAGCTGTTTTTT.

The rearrangement joins TRBV18 to TRBJ2-5; D remains ambiguous. CDR3 size: 11 residues. V dropped 3 bases and J dropped 3 bases, with 2 bases sitting between them. The germline CDR1 and CDR2 sequences are KGHSH and LQKENI. The DNA for the CDR3 is TGTGCCAGCTCACCCAAAGAGACCCAGTACTTC. It encodes CASSPKETQYF.

The genes are TRBV28 and TRBJ1-1, with TRBD1 matching over 10 bases. The CDR3 spans 18 residues. V lost 7 bases and J lost 4; bases outside the gene matches: 18. The V gene's germline CDR1 is MDHEN and CDR2 SYDVKM. This chain's CDR3 is CASIFGRDRGWSATEAFF. The CDR3 DNA reads as TGTGCCAGCATCTTTGGGAGGGACAGGGGCTGGTCGGCCACTGAAGCTTTCTTT.

This clone has more than one count but fewer than ten. CDR3 DNA: TGTGCCAGCCACCAGTATGATGTGAACACTGAAGCTTTCTTT. Translating it yields CASHQYDVNTEAFF. The chain couples TRBV7-2 to TRBJ1-1; D is ambiguous. This CDR3 comprises 14 residues. Germline CDR1 and CDR2: SGHTA and FQGNSA. V lost 8 bases, J lost 0 bases, and 13 bases lay in between.

This clone was counted once. The V call is TRBV20-1, the J call TRBJ1-2, with no clear D. V lost 5 bases to trimming and J lost 4 bases, with 8 bases between them. Looked up from germline, CDR1 is DFQATT and CDR2 is SNEGSKA (reference sequence). The CDR3 loop spans 11 amino acids. The CDR3 here is CSAYGGYGYTF. CDR3 nucleotide sequence: TGCAGTGCTTACGGAGGCTATGGCTACACCTTC.

The V gene is TRBV2, the J gene TRBJ2-3, with unresolved D. The CDR3 has 14 residues. The V end lost 8 bases, the J end lost 2 bases, and 14 bases lay between the germline ends. Germline-derived CDR1 and CDR2 are SNHLY and FYNNEI. As DNA, the CDR3 is TGTGCCAGCTTCCAGAGAGGATCCACAGATACGCAGTATTTT. Translated, it gives CASFQRGSTDTQYF.

This chain links TRBV24-1 with TRBJ1-5, with D unclear. The germline V and J ends were trimmed by 1 base and 4 bases, with 7 bases remaining between them. Germline values: CDR1 KGHDR, CDR2 SFDVKD. This CDR3 is 14 amino acids long. CDR3: CATSDFSQNQPQHF. The CDR3 DNA is TGTGCCACCAGTGATTTCAGCCAGAATCAGCCCCAGCATTTT.

The chain combines TRBV27 with TRBJ2-2, with 9 positions matching TRBD2. Per the germline V gene, CDR1 is MNHEY and CDR2 is SMNVEV (reference sequence). After removal of 5 bases from V and 4 bases from J, the junction contained 11 bases not matched to a gene. The CDR3 covers 17 residues. The CDR3 is CASSPRGLAVLTGELFF. Written as DNA, the CDR3 is TGTGCCAGCAGTCCAAGGGGACTAGCCGTACTCACCGGGGAGCTGTTTTTT.

The gene calls are TRBV29-1 and TRBJ2-3; the match to TRBD2 covers 8 bases. With 5 bases clipped from V and 2 bases from J, the junction kept 12 bases outside the gene matches. The CDR3 consists of 16 residues. Germline V gives CDR1 SQVTM, CDR2 ANQGSEA. The CDR3 spells CSVNGASGFSTDTQYF. Written as DNA, the CDR3 is TGCAGCGTTAACGGGGCTAGCGGGTTCTCCACAGATACGCAGTATTTT.

V is TRBV15 and J is TRBJ2-5; 13 bases are a match to TRBD2. Germline-derived CDR1 and CDR2 are LNHNV and YYDKDF (reference sequence). V was clipped by 3 bases and J by 2 bases; unmatched bases: 9. This CDR3 is 18 amino acids long. The CDR3 spells CATSSPGLAGVQQETQYF. The CDR3 DNA is TGTGCCACCAGCAGCCCCGGACTAGCGGGGGTGCAACAAGAGACCCAGTACTTC.

The chain carries TRBV2 and TRBJ1-3; no clear D gene. The germline gives CDR1 SNHLY, CDR2 FYNNEI. The CDR3 loop spans 13 amino acids. V dropped 6 bases and J dropped 3 bases, with 9 bases sitting between them. CDR3 region: CASRETVGNTIYF. CDR3 bases: TGTGCCAGCAGAGAGACCGTTGGAAACACCATATATTTT.

This clone was recorded only once. The chain couples TRBV30 to TRBJ1-5; TRBD1 might be the D (5 bases). Looked up from germline, CDR1 is GTSNPN and CDR2 is SVGIG (reference sequence). Trimming removed 5 bases at V and 6 bases at J, with 17 bases between. This CDR3 comprises 14 residues. CDR3 coding DNA: TGTGCCTGGTCTCCAGGGTTGTCGAGTCAGCCCCAGCATTTT. The encoded protein is CAWSPGLSSQPQHF.

Only one count was recorded for this clone. The chain uses TRBV6-5 and TRBJ1-1, with D unclear. V lost 7 bases to trimming and J lost 5 bases, with 20 bases between them. CDR3 length equals 15 residues. Germline V gene data show CDR1 as MNHEY and CDR2 as SVGAGI. The DNA for the CDR3 is TGTGCCAGCACCAGACGGAGAGGGAGAGTGACTGAAGCTTTCTTT. It codes for CASTRRRGRVTEAFF.

This chain links TRBV18 with TRBJ2-7; TRBD2 aligns across 12 bases. V dropped 3 bases and J dropped 6; count of bases not matched to a gene: 9. There are 16 residues in the CDR3. The germline V gene has CDR1 KGHSH and CDR2 LQKENI. The CDR3 nucleotides are TGTGCCAGCTCACCCTTCCTAGCGGGGGGGCCTGGCGAGCAGTACTTC. It encodes CASSPFLAGGPGEQYF.

The chain links TRBV7-2 to TRBJ2-3; 7 bases fit TRBD2. V lost 1 base, J lost 0 bases, and 1 base stayed unmatched. CDR1 and CDR2 from the germline V gene are SGHTA and FQGNSA. The CDR3 is made up of 15 amino acids. The CDR3 bases are TGTGCCAGCAGCTTAGAAGCGGGGAGCACAGATACGCAGTATTTT. As protein: CASSLEAGSTDTQYF.

Worth noting for this clone: At one end, the junction sequence differs from germline, possibly due to a read error. This sequence joins TRBV28 and TRBJ2-5, with 8 positions matching TRBD1. Germline lookup yields CDR1 MDHEN and CDR2 SYDVKM. The CDR3 is 16 amino acids. The CDR3 DNA sequence: TGTGCCAGCAGTCTATGGACAGGGTTCGGATTGGAGACCCAGTACTTC. Its translation: CASSLWTGFGLETQYF.

The chain couples TRBV6-5 to TRBJ1-2; D is unclear. Trimming removed 4 bases from V and 8 bases from J, with 14 bases in between. The germline gives CDR1 MNHEY, CDR2 SVGAGI. This CDR3 has 13 amino acids. CDR3 DNA: TGTGCCAGCAGTTTTGACCCCGCCAGGGGCTACACCTTC. Translating gives CASSFDPARGYTF.

The chain is built from TRBV6-1 and TRBJ2-5; D is unclear. Germline loops: CDR1 MNHNS, CDR2 SASEGT. Trimming shortened V by 2 bases and J by 2 bases, and 12 bases separated the two germline ends. This CDR3 comprises 15 residues. This CDR3 reads CASSEPYSLQETQYF. The CDR3 region has the DNA TGTGCCAGCAGTGAACCCTACAGCTTACAAGAGACCCAGTACTTC.

The genes are TRBV29-1 and TRBJ1-1, with 8 bases that match TRBD1. V lost 6 bases to trimming and J lost 3 bases; unmatched junction nucleotides: 12. CDR1 is SQVTM and CDR2 is ANQGSEA in the germline V gene. This CDR3 comprises 15 residues. DNA for the CDR3: TGCAGCGTCCGAAACGGACAGGGAGGGGACACTGAAGCTTTCTTT. Amino acid sequence: CSVRNGQGGDTEAFF.

The V gene is TRBV4-3, the J gene TRBJ1-4; D not resolved. Germline-derived CDR1 and CDR2 are LGHNA and YSLEER. V was trimmed by 0 bases and J by 5 bases, leaving 16 bases between them. CDR3 length equals 17 residues. CDR3 amino acids: CASSQDFAAMLNEKLFF. Written as DNA, the CDR3 is TGCGCCAGCAGCCAAGATTTTGCAGCTATGCTAAATGAAAAACTGTTTTTT.